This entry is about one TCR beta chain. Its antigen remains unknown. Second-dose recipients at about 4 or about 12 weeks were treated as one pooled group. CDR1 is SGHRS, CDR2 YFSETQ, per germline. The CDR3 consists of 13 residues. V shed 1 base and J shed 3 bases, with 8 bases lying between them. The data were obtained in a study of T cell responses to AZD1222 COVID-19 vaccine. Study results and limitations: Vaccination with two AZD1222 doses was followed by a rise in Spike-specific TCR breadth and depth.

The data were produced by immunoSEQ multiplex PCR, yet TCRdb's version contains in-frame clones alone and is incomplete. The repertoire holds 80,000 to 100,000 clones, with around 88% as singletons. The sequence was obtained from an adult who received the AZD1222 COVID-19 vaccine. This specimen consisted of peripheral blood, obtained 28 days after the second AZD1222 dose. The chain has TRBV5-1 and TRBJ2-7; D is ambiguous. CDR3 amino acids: CASSLPGNYEQYF. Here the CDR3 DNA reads TGCGCCAGCAGCTTGCCAGGAAACTACGAGCAGTACTTC.